These T cell receptor beta chains were read from a single sample in a study of cytomegalovirus exposure and HLA in healthy donors. Assay used: immunoSEQ multiplex PCR; TCRdb lists only in-frame clones, some missing. The repertoire holds approximately 60,000 clones, with about 91% as singletons. The source material was PBMCs. The receptors derive from a woman aged 18 to 35 in good health and CMV-seronegative. CDR3s include the opening cysteine and the closing phenylalanine or tryptophan. A D gene is named only where the DNA matches it firmly. Rows may omit the clone size; those that give it use once, few, many or a size class.

TRBJ2-3 TRBV5-1 NA NA CASSWGESSRQDTQYF TGCGCCAGCAGCTGGGGGGAGAGTTCAAGACAAGATACGCAGTATTTT
TRBJ1-1 TRBV29-1 NA NA CSVEVGGRTEAFF TGCAGCGTTGAAGTCGGCGGTAGGACTGAAGCTTTCTTT
TRBJ2-2 TRBV13 NA NA CASSQVANTGELFF TGTGCCAGCAGCCAGGTCGCGAACACCGGGGAGCTGTTTTTT
TRBJ1-2 TRBV18 NA NA CASSYKTETNGYTF TGTGCCAGCTCATATAAAACGGAAACTAATGGCTACACCTTC
TRBJ2-2 TRBV13 TRBD2 NA CASRPPLAGGPPGELFF TGTGCCAGCAGACCTCCCCTGGCGGGAGGGCCCCCCGGGGAGCTGTTTTTT
TRBJ2-6 TRBV2 TRBD1 NA CASSTGDSGANVLTF TGTGCCAGCAGTACAGGGGACTCTGGGGCCAACGTCCTGACTTTC
TRBJ2-7 TRBV11-3 TRBD2 NA CASSIRPGGSYEQYF TGTGCCAGCAGCATACGCCCGGGGGGTTCCTACGAGCAGTACTTC
TRBJ2-3 TRBV7-8 TRBD1 NA CASRFTGQVGTDTQYF TGTGCCAGCAGGTTTACCGGACAGGTCGGCACAGATACGCAGTATTTT
TRBJ1-2 TRBV5-1 NA few CASSSDGDYGYTF TGCGCCAGCAGCTCCGACGGGGACTATGGCTACACCTTC
TRBJ1-1 TRBV5-1 NA once CASRMGATEAFF TGCGCCAGCAGGATGGGAGCCACTGAAGCTTTCTTT
TRBJ1-1 TRBV6-5 NA once CASSYSTPGEAFF TGTGCCAGCAGTTACTCTACACCGGGAGAAGCTTTCTTT
TRBJ1-2 TRBV29-1 TRBD1 NA CSVRDRDVHIGYTF TGCAGCGTTCGGGACAGGGATGTTCACATTGGCTACACCTTC
TRBJ1-2 TRBV6-5 NA NA CASRISGLSSGYTF TGTGCCAGCAGGATATCGGGACTCTCAAGCGGCTACACCTTC
TRBJ1-4 TRBV2 NA NA CACVRDWGRGEKLFF TGTGCCTGCGTCAGGGACTGGGGACGGGGTGAAAAACTGTTTTTT
TRBJ2-7 TRBV5-1 TRBD1 NA CASSLRAGGAYEQYF TGCGCCAGCAGCTTGCGGGCAGGGGGCGCCTACGAGCAGTACTTC
TRBJ2-1 TRBV2 TRBD1 NA CASSEHTGAAADEQFF TGTGCCAGCAGTGAACACACAGGGGCGGCAGCGGATGAGCAGTTCTTC
TRBJ2-5 TRBV5-8 NA few CASSWRLAKGETQYF TGTGCCAGCAGCTGGCGGCTAGCTAAAGGAGAGACCCAGTACTTC
TRBJ2-4 TRBV4-1 NA NA CASSREGLAKNIQYF TGCGCCAGCAGCCGCGAGGGATTGGCCAAAAACATTCAGTACTTC
TRBJ2-1 TRBV15 NA once CATSREMAVNEQFF TGTGCCACCAGCAGAGAAATGGCTGTGAATGAGCAGTTCTTC
TRBJ2-7 TRBV11-2 TRBD1 NA CASSFGQGGEQYF TGTGCCAGCAGCTTTGGACAGGGGGGCGAGCAGTACTTC
TRBJ2-7 TRBV20-1 NA NA CSARSSYEQYF TGCAGTGCCCGGTCTTCCTACGAGCAGTACTTC
TRBJ2-3 TRBV11-3 TRBD2 NA CASSAGGRSDTQYF TGTGCCAGCAGCGCGGGGGGGCGGTCAGATACGCAGTATTTT